The sequence of this T cell receptor (beta chain) was determined in a study of OX40 agonist ivuxolimab in advanced cancers. Background on the study: Subjects had a mean age of around 60 years, with a range of about 23 to 90; around 83% were male. People who had prior anti-PD-1, anti-PD-L1 or anti-CTLA-4 therapy could take part, and under 45% had some.

V was cut by 5 bases and J by 2 bases, with 14 bases left in between. This CDR3 has 15 residues. CDR1 SGHAT and CDR2 FQNNGV come from the germline V gene. Clones were sequenced by immunoSEQ multiplex PCR, and TCRdb holds only the in-frame ones, with some missing. This table has about 40,000 clones, roughly 91% appearing once. This clone was recorded a few times. Its antigen is as yet unknown. At cycle 4 day 1, cycle 7 day 1, and baseline, blood was sampled. Whole-study findings and limits: Dosing at 0.1 to 3.0 mg/kg was accompanied by clonal expansion of CD4+ and CD8+ blood T cells by week 6.

The starting material was CD4+ or CD8+ T cells sorted from blood, obtained in a trial of the OX40 agonist ivuxolimab. The clonotype originates from an adult with an advanced solid tumor such as melanoma, head and neck, liver or kidney cancer. The V call is TRBV11-2, the J call TRBJ2-3; D is possibly TRBD2 (5 bases). CDR3 bases: TGTGCCAGCAGCCCCGGACTTCAAATCACAGATACGCAGTATTTT. Translated: CASSPGLQITDTQYF.